This T cell receptor (beta chain) was sequenced in a study of T cells after yellow fever vaccination (dated by TCRdb to about 2019). General notes on the study: The SMART-Seq v4 Ultra Low Input RNA kit was used to prepare libraries from fractions with low cell numbers. To follow T-cell clones before and after primary and booster YFV17D yellow fever vaccination, bulk TCR alpha and beta repertoires were sequenced over time. Two healthy male donors, one aged 18 to 30 and one aged 30 to 40 years, were included in the cohort. Blood was collected at multiple timepoints before and after primary and secondary immunization, and bulk PBMC replicates and cell subsets were isolated. What the authors observed across the whole study: Because only a couple of donors were included in the study, the extent to which the findings can be generalized is limited. Most clones expanded after primary vaccination were re-detected after the booster (96% of CD4 and around 88% of CD8), suggesting broad memory maintenance. Computational filtering was needed because FACS-sorted repertoires could contain abundant contaminating clonotypes from the bulk population. Compared with the primary T-cell response, the secondary T-cell response was faster but weaker, reaching its peak on day 5 rather than on day 15. A small fraction of clonotypes appeared in both the CD4 and CD8 compartments, likely as a result of convergent recombination.

This specimen's treatment or condition label, interpreted: live attenuated yellow fever vaccine strain. PBMCs were isolated from peripheral blood using a standard Ficoll-Paque protocol. Dynabeads CD4 and CD8 positive selection kits were used to isolate CD4 and CD8 T-cell fractions. TriZol was used to extract RNA from bulk PBMCs, CD4 and CD8 fractions, and dextramer-positive and dextramer-negative fractions. The germline V gene sets CDR1 to SNHLY and CDR2 to FYNNEI. The CDR3, from cysteine to phenylalanine, totals 12 residues. The retained sequence is limited to the CDR3, 36 bases, with the frame set at the first base. V lost 6 bases and J lost 8 bases, and the count of bases not matched to a germline gene is 3. About this clonotype itself: The antigen this receptor binds is unknown. No much larger clonotype is one base removed from it; base qualities were not supplied.

Reads for this sample came from an Illumina NovaSeq 6000. TCR cDNA was synthesized by 5'RACE template switching, through which a universal primer site and unique molecular identifiers were introduced. Priming of cDNA synthesis was performed from both the TCR alpha and TCR beta constant segments. Library amplification involved two PCR steps, and the second step added sample barcodes and sequencing adapters. Sequencing of libraries was done on Illumina HiSeq 2500 (2x100 bp) or NovaSeq (2x150 bp). On the study's bioinformatics: MIGEC handled demultiplexing of reads and collapsing into UMI consensus sequences, while MiXCR performed V(D)J alignment. Clonotypes responding to the vaccine were identified with edgeR on replicate PBMC samples, with the criteria of FDR below 0.01 and a log2 fold change above 5 up to day 15. Bulk clonotypes were assigned CD4 or CD8 identity according to which sequenced CD4 or CD8 repertoire held them at higher abundance. Through fastp at Q25 and MiXCR, TCRdb rebuilt clones from the public reads, retaining in-frame beta chains. Identical CDR3 proteins give one entry, which carries the most common genes and DNA. None of the V and J calls come from the authors' own analysis; TCRdb made them. Counted in this sample were a few hundred thousand distinct CDR3 sequences; 8.7% of them appeared once. The ten biggest clones cover about 3% of the sample.

The TCR comes from a man aged 18 to 30 who received the YFV17D yellow fever vaccine. The chain joins TRBV2 to TRBJ1-2; the central 10 bases match TRBD1. The input for sequencing was CD4+ T cells sorted from PBMCs, taken 5 days after the yellow fever booster vaccination. The CDR3 region reads CASRRDRGGYTF. The DNA sequence follows: TGTGCCAGCAGACGGGACAGGGGCGGCTACACCTTC.